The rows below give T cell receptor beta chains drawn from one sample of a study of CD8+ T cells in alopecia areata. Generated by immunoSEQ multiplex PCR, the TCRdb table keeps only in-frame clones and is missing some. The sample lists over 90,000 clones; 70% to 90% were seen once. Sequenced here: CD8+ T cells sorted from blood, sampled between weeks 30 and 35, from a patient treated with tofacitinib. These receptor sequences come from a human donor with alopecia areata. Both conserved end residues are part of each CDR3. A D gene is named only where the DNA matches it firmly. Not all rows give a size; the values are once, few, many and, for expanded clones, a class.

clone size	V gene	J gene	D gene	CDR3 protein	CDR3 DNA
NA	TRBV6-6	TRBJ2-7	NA	CASSYSSPGYEQYF	TGTGCCAGCAGTTACTCGAGTCCGGGGTACGAGCAGTACTTC
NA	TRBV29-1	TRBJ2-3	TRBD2	CSVVPSGSLGGTDTQYF	TGCAGCGTTGTGCCTAGCGGGAGTTTGGGAGGCACAGATACGCAGTATTTT
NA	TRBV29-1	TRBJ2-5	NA	CSVEVQETQYF	TGCAGCGTTGAAGTCCAAGAGACCCAGTACTTC
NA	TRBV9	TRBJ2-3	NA	CASSPQRSTDTQYF	TGTGCCAGCAGCCCCCAGCGGTCCACAGATACGCAGTATTTT
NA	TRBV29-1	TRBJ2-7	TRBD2	CSIGLADNYEQYF	TGCAGCATTGGACTAGCGGATAACTACGAGCAGTACTTC
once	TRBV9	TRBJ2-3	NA	CASSAPGVLADTRYF	TGTGCCAGCAGCGCACCTGGGGTTCTCGCAGATACGCGGTATTTT
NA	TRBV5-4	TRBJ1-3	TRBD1	CASTLDRGTGNTIYF	TGTGCCAGCACCCTGGACAGGGGGACGGGAAACACCATATATTTT
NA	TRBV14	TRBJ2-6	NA	CASSQAGVSGANVLTF	TGTGCCAGCAGCCAAGCAGGTGTCTCTGGGGCCAACGTCCTGACTTTC
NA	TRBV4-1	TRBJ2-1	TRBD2	CASSPGLAAEQFF	TGCGCCAGCAGCCCCGGACTAGCGGCTGAGCAGTTCTTC
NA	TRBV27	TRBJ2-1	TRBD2	CASTLAGGRVGNEQFF	TGTGCCAGCACCTTAGCGGGAGGGCGGGTCGGCAATGAGCAGTTCTTC
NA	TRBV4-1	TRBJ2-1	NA	CASSQEGGTIAVDEQFF	TGCGCCAGCAGCCAAGAAGGAGGGACCATCGCCGTCGATGAGCAGTTCTTC
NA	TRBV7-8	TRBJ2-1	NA	CASSLSRRHYNEQFF	TGTGCCAGCAGCTTATCTAGGCGCCACTACAATGAGCAGTTCTTC
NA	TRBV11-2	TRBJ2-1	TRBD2	CASSLGRLAGLYNEQFF	TGTGCCAGCAGCTTAGGTCGGCTAGCGGGACTCTACAATGAGCAGTTCTTC
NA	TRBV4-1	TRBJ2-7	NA	CASSPGSGYEQYF	TGCGCCAGCAGCCCCGGTTCGGGCTACGAGCAGTACTTC
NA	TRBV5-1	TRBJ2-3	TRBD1	CASCRQGTGTDTQYF	TGCGCCAGCTGCAGACAGGGCACGGGCACAGATACGCAGTATTTT
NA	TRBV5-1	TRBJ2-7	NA	CASSLVGEDYEQYF	TGCGCCAGCAGCTTGGTAGGGGAGGACTACGAGCAGTACTTC
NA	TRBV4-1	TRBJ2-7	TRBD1	CASSQEGRGHYEQYF	TGCGCCAGCAGCCAAGAGGGTAGGGGGCACTACGAGCAGTACTTC
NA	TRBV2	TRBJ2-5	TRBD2	CASRLGLAAYQETQYF	TGTGCCAGCAGGTTGGGACTAGCGGCTTACCAAGAGACCCAGTACTTC
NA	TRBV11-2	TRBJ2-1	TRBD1	CASSLYADRGAGNEQFF	TGTGCCAGCAGCTTATATGCGGACAGGGGAGCAGGAAATGAGCAGTTCTTC
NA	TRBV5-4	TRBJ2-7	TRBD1	CASSLRQGDSYEQYF	TGTGCCAGCAGTTTACGACAGGGGGACTCCTACGAGCAGTACTTC
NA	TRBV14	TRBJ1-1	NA	CASSQDKVKDTEAFF	TGTGCCAGCAGCCAAGATAAAGTTAAGGACACTGAAGCTTTCTTT
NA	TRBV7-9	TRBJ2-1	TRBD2	CASSFASGRLNEQFF	TGTGCCAGCAGCTTTGCCAGCGGGAGGTTAAATGAGCAGTTCTTC
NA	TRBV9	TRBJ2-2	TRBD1	CASSHKDRPNTGELFF	TGTGCCAGCAGCCATAAGGACAGGCCGAACACCGGGGAGCTGTTTTTT
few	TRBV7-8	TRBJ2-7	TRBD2	CASSRGASGSSEEQYF	TGTGCCAGCAGCCGAGGGGCGAGCGGGAGTTCGGAAGAGCAGTACTTC
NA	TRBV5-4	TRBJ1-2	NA	CASTLAGATLYGYTF	TGTGCCAGCACCCTGGCAGGGGCGACCCTCTATGGCTACACCTTC
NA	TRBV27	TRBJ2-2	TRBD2	CASSFQRGVGELFF	TGTGCCAGCAGTTTCCAGCGGGGTGTCGGGGAGCTGTTTTTT
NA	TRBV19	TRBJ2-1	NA	CARRYNEQFF	TGTGCCAGGAGATACAATGAGCAGTTCTTC
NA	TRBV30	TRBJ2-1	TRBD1	CAWSLGTGNNEQFF	TGTGCCTGGAGTTTGGGGACAGGGAACAATGAGCAGTTCTTC
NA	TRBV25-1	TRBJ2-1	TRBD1	CASSEWGTGAYNEQFF	TGTGCCAGCAGTGAATGGGGGACAGGGGCCTACAATGAGCAGTTCTTC
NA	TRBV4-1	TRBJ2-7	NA	CASSQAPSGSYEQYF	TGCGCCAGCAGCCAAGCTCCGTCCGGTTCCTACGAGCAGTACTTC
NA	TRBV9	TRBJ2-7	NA	CASSVGPWVKLAYEQYF	TGTGCCAGCAGCGTAGGGCCGTGGGTTAAACTCGCCTACGAGCAGTACTTC
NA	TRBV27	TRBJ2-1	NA	CASSRYNEQFF	TGTGCCAGCTCCCGGTACAATGAGCAGTTCTTC
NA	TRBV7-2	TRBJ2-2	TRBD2	CASRKAGASNTGELFF	TGTGCCAGCAGAAAAGCGGGAGCGTCGAACACCGGGGAGCTGTTTTTT
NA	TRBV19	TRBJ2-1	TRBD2	CASISTSGSINEQFF	TGTGCCAGTATCTCCACTAGCGGGAGCATCAATGAGCAGTTCTTC
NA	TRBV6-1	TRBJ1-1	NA	CASSGFGHNTEAFF	TGTGCCAGCAGTGGTTTTGGTCATAACACTGAAGCTTTCTTT
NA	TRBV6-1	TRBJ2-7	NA	CASSEVGLTYEQYF	TGTGCCAGCAGTGAAGTTGGGTTGACCTACGAGCAGTACTTC
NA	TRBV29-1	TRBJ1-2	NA	CSVEDMGEYGYTF	TGCAGCGTTGAAGATATGGGGGAATATGGCTACACCTTC
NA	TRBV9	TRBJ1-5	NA	CASSVGDMSNQPQHF	TGTGCCAGCAGCGTAGGGGATATGAGCAATCAGCCCCAGCATTTT
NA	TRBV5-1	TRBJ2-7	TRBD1	CASSLPHDWTGGSDEQYF	TGCGCCAGCAGCTTGCCGCACGATTGGACAGGGGGCTCGGACGAGCAGTACTTC
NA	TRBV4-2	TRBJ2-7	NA	CASSQEGRGRYEQYF	TGTGCCAGCAGCCAAGAGGGGAGGGGGCGGTACGAGCAGTACTTC
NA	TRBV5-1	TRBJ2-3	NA	CASVGRQDTQYF	TGCGCCAGCGTAGGTCGGCAAGATACGCAGTATTTT
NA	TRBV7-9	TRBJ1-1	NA	CASSPATPRNTEAFF	TGTGCCAGCAGCCCAGCAACACCTAGGAACACTGAAGCTTTCTTT
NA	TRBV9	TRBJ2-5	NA	CASSANLRQGLQETQYF	TGTGCCAGCAGCGCGAACCTACGACAGGGACTACAAGAGACCCAGTACTTC
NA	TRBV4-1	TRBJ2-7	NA	CASSQESSYEQYF	TGCGCCAGCAGCCAGGAGTCTTCGTACGAGCAGTACTTC
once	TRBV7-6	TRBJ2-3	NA	CASSSTVTDTQYF	TGTGCCAGCAGCTCTACCGTCACAGATACGCAGTATTTT
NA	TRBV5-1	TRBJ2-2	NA	CASSLVPGLGTGELFF	TGCGCCAGCAGCTTGGTCCCGGGGCTAGGAACCGGGGAGCTGTTTTTT
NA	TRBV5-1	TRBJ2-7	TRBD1	CASSLGDSSYEQYF	TGCGCCAGCAGCTTGGGGGACAGCTCCTACGAGCAGTACTTC
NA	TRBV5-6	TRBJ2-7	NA	CASSIVTGTYEQYF	TGTGCCAGCAGCATAGTGACTGGGACCTACGAGCAGTACTTC
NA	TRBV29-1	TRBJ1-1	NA	CSVEDEGAEAFF	TGCAGCGTTGAAGATGAGGGCGCCGAAGCTTTCTTT
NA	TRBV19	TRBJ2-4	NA	CASSIDGRGVLVGIQYF	TGTGCCAGTAGTATAGATGGGAGAGGAGTCTTAGTTGGCATTCAGTACTTC
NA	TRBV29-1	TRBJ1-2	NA	CSVDSKSGENNYGYTF	TGCAGCGTTGATTCGAAATCCGGGGAGAATAACTATGGCTACACCTTC
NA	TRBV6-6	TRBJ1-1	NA	CASSYANTEAFF	TGTGCCAGCAGTTACGCGAACACTGAAGCTTTCTTT
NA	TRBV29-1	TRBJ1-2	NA	CSVETTSNYGYTF	TGCAGCGTTGAAACAACCTCTAACTATGGCTACACCTTC
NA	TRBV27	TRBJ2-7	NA	CASRSAPGGGPAYEQYF	TGTGCCAGCAGATCGGCCCCTGGGGGGGGGCCCGCCTACGAGCAGTACTTC
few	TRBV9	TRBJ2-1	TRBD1	CASSVFMGTGVEQFF	TGTGCCAGCAGCGTGTTTATGGGGACAGGGGTTGAGCAGTTCTTC
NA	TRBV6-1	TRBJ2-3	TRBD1	CASPGQGGSTDTQYF	TGTGCCAGTCCCGGACAGGGTGGGAGCACAGATACGCAGTATTTT
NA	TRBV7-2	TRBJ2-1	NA	CASSLGDWWQFF	TGTGCCAGCAGCCTCGGAGATTGGTGGCAGTTCTTC
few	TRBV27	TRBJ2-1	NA	CASSLGRNNEQFF	TGTGCCAGCAGTTTAGGCCGCAACAATGAGCAGTTCTTC
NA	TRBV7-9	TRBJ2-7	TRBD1	CASSSLGQGHEQYF	TGTGCCAGCAGCTCATTAGGACAGGGTCACGAGCAGTACTTC
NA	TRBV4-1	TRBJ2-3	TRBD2	CASSQTTSGRTDTQYF	TGCGCCAGCAGCCAAACGACTAGCGGGAGGACAGATACGCAGTATTTT